The present TCR beta chain was sequenced within a study of T cells in Graves' hyperthyroidism and ophthalmopathy. Germline V CDR1 and CDR2: SGHRS, YFSETQ. The CDR3 covers 18 residues. The sample holds a few counts of this clonotype. The junction does not match germline at one end; this may be a read error. Patients aged 18 to 65 had newly diagnosed hyperthyroidism that had lasted under 2 months. The TCR beta CDR3 regions underwent amplification using RNA transcripts as the source. First-round RT-PCR with HTBI primers amplified the TCR CDR3 region. TCRdb re-derived calls from the multiplex PCR reads in MiXCR, one entry per CDR3 protein. The table lists roughly 130,000 distinct CDR3 sequences, approximately 20% of them singletons.

J is TRBJ2-3 and V is TRBV5-1; 13 bases line up with TRBD2. This receptor was taken from a woman in her 50s with Graves' hyperthyroidism that later progressed to Graves' ophthalmopathy. The sequenced material came from blood. The CDR3 nucleotides are TGCGCCAGCAGCCCAGGACTAGCGGGAGTGAGTTACACAGATACGCAGTGTTTT. It yields the protein CASSPGLAGVSYTDTQCF.